Shown below are 28 T cell receptor beta chains from a single sample sequenced in a study of blood T cells in healthy people across ages. With a J-beta primer mix and a sample-barcoded 5' primer, a second PCR ran about 6 to 11 cycles. Using its own MiXCR run on the 5' RACE reads, TCRdb lists one record per CDR3 protein. The sample includes roughly 800,000 distinct CDR3 sequences, about 62% seen only once; the top ten take roughly 20%. Sequenced sample: blood. These receptors came from a man younger than 40 in good health.

The chain carries TRBV6-5 and TRBJ1-1; D is unresolved. The CDR3 length is 14 residues. Trimming took off 0 bases at V and 0 bases at J, with 5 bases between the two ends. Germline assignment: CDR1 MNHEY and CDR2 SVGAGI. This CDR3 is CASSYSRVNTEAFF. DNA for the CDR3: TGTGCCAGCAGTTACTCGCGCGTGAACACTGAAGCTTTCTTT.

The chain employs TRBV20-1 and TRBJ2-5; D not resolved. Trimming shortened V by 4 bases and J by 5 bases, and 8 bases separated the two germline ends. Per germline, CDR1 DFQATT and CDR2 SNEGSKA (reference sequence). The CDR3 loop spans 11 amino acids. CDR3 in amino acids: CSAKVGETQYF. DNA for the CDR3: TGCAGTGCTAAAGTCGGGGAGACCCAGTACTTC.

The rearrangement joins TRBV6-2 or TRBV6-3 to TRBJ2-5; 7 bases are a match to TRBD1. With 0 bases clipped from V and 0 bases from J, the junction kept 7 bases outside the gene matches. This CDR3 spans 17 amino acids. Germline assignment: CDR1 MNHEY and CDR2 SVGEGT. This CDR3 reads CASSYSRGQPNQETQYF. CDR3 in DNA: TGTGCCAGCAGTTACTCGAGGGGACAGCCCAACCAAGAGACCCAGTACTTC.

The rearrangement joins TRBV10-3 to TRBJ2-1; 7 bases agree with TRBD1. With V trimmed by 5 bases and J by 0 bases, 7 bases remained unmatched. The CDR3 contains 16 residues. The V gene's germline CDR1 is ENHRY and CDR2 SYGVKD. CDR3 sequence: CAISSSTGSSYNEQFF. The DNA for the CDR3 is TGTGCCATCAGTTCCTCGACAGGGAGCTCCTACAATGAGCAGTTCTTC.

This clonotype was counted only a few times. The chain carries TRBV6-5 and TRBJ1-1, with 9 nucleotides matching TRBD1. The CDR3 extends over 14 amino acids. The junction had 3 bases not matched to a gene; V was cut back by 4 bases and J by 3 bases. Per the germline V gene, CDR1 is MNHEY and CDR2 is SVGAGI. The CDR3 sequence: CASSLGQGDTEAFF. The CDR3 DNA is TGTGCCAGCAGTTTGGGACAGGGAGACACTGAAGCTTTCTTT.

The rearrangement joins TRBV21-1 to TRBJ2-5. TRBV21-1 is classified as a pseudogene. The CDR3 contains 15 residues. The CDR3, as DNA: TGTGCCAGCAGCAAAGTTTCAGGTCGGCAGGAGACCCAGTACTTC. Translated: CASSKVSGRQETQYF.

The chain employs TRBV6-2 or TRBV6-3 and TRBJ2-6, with 8 bases identical to TRBD2. The CDR3 totals 19 residues. V shed 5 bases and J 2 bases; nucleotides not matched to a gene: 14. The germline CDR1 and CDR2 sequences are MNHEY and SVGEGT. CDR3 DNA: TGTGCCAGCAGTACACACGCGGGGGGCAGAATCACTGGGGCCAACGTCCTGACTTTC. It codes for CASSTHAGGRITGANVLTF.

This clonotype showed up just a few times. J is TRBJ2-3 and V is TRBV20-1; D is ambiguous. V was cut by 0 bases and J by 1 base, with 8 bases left in between. Germline values: CDR1 DFQATT, CDR2 SNEGSKA (reference sequence). This CDR3 has 14 amino acids. CDR3 region: CSARDPFGTDTQYF. The CDR3 bases are TGCAGTGCTAGAGATCCTTTCGGCACAGATACGCAGTATTTT.

The chain recombines TRBV20-1 with TRBJ2-2; a possible D gene is TRBD1 (6 bases). CDR3 size: 15 residues. Trimming cost V 1 base and J 1 base, with 10 bases left between them. The germline gives CDR1 DFQATT, CDR2 SNEGSKA (reference sequence). CDR3 sequence: CSARGQQGNTGELFF. Here the CDR3 DNA reads TGCAGTGCTAGAGGACAACAGGGGAACACCGGGGAGCTGTTTTTT.

This sequence joins TRBV7-3 and TRBJ2-5, with TRBD2 matching over 7 bases. Germline CDR1 SGHTA, CDR2 FQGTGA. The CDR3 has 15 amino acids. With V trimmed by 4 bases and J by 5 bases, 10 bases remained unmatched. The CDR3 nucleotides read TGTGCCAGCAGCTCACCTTACGACGGGAGGGAGACCCAGTACTTC. Amino acid sequence: CASSSPYDGRETQYF.

This clonotype was seen a handful of times. The chain uses TRBV7-2 and TRBJ2-5, with D possibly matching TRBD2 (5 bases). Germline V gene data show CDR1 as SGHTA and CDR2 as FQGNSA. The CDR3 has 13 amino acids. Trimming pared 5 bases from V and 11 bases from J, leaving 18 bases between. The CDR3 nucleotides read TGTGCCAGCAGCCCCCCTAATTCGTGGGAGCAGTACTTC. It yields the protein CASSPPNSWEQYF.

This clonotype was observed a few times. V gene TRBV3-1 combines with J gene TRBJ2-5; no firm D call. Per the germline V gene, CDR1 is LGHDT and CDR2 is YNNKEL (reference sequence). The ends were cut back, 1 base at V and 1 base at J, with 10 bases in the middle. The CDR3 length is 15 residues. The CDR3 sequence is CASSQGLRPQETQYF. CDR3 bases: TGTGCCAGCAGCCAAGGCCTCCGTCCCCAAGAGACCCAGTACTTC.

This clonotype was observed at least ten times. The CDR3 bases are TGTGCCAGCAGCTCCGGACTAGCAACGGATACGCAGTATTTT. Its translation is CASSSGLATDTQYF. This chain links TRBV7-2 with TRBJ2-3; 8 bases map to TRBD2. CDR1 is SGHTA and CDR2 is FQGNSA in the germline V gene. The CDR3 is made up of 14 amino acids. V lost 4 bases to trimming and J lost 6 bases; unmatched junction nucleotides: 6.

The chain joins TRBV29-1 to TRBJ1-2, with no clear D. Germline V gene sequence: CDR1 SQVTM, CDR2 ANQGSEA. The V end was cut by 2 bases, the J end by 2 bases, with 9 bases between. This CDR3 is 13 amino acids long. The DNA for the CDR3 is TGCAGCGTTGAATTGTGGAGGAACTATGGCTACACCTTC. Translation: CSVELWRNYGYTF.

This clonotype came up a few times. The genes are TRBV20-1 and TRBJ2-5, with TRBD2 identical over 8 bases. V was clipped by 1 base and J by 6 bases; unmatched bases: 10. The CDR3 runs to 15 residues. In germline, CDR1 is DFQATT, CDR2 SNEGSKA (reference sequence). In DNA form, the CDR3 reads TGCAGTGCTAGAGTTGCTAGCGGGTCAGCCAAGACCCAGTACTTC. This encodes CSARVASGSAKTQYF.

Only a few counts were recorded for this clonotype. The J gene is TRBJ1-2, the V gene TRBV20-1, with TRBD1 matching 7 bases. V was clipped by 0 bases and J by 8 bases; unmatched bases: 15. The CDR3 runs 16 residues. The V gene's germline CDR1 is DFQATT and CDR2 SNEGSKA (reference sequence). Here the CDR3 DNA reads TGCAGTGCTAGAGATCGCCAGACAGGGTTTAATGTGGGCTACACCTTC. Amino acids: CSARDRQTGFNVGYTF.

The sample holds a few counts of this clonotype. The rearrangement uses TRBV7-2 and TRBJ2-1; D gene uncertain. The CDR3 covers 12 residues. The V and J ends lost 5 bases and 7 bases respectively, with 9 bases between them. CDR1 and CDR2 (germline): SGHTA, FQGNSA. The CDR3 region is CASSMTRNEQFF. As DNA, the CDR3 is TGTGCCAGCAGCATGACTCGTAATGAGCAGTTCTTC.

This clonotype showed up many times. V usage is TRBV7-9 and J usage is TRBJ1-2; D remains ambiguous. V was pared by 5 bases and J by 5 bases, with 18 bases between. Germline V lookup: CDR1 SEHNR, CDR2 FQNEAQ (reference sequence). There are 15 residues in the CDR3. The CDR3 reads CASSPVTKTAYGYTF. Here the CDR3 DNA reads TGTGCCAGCAGCCCGGTAACCAAAACGGCTTATGGCTACACCTTC.

V and J are TRBV20-1 and TRBJ2-5; TRBD2 matches 12 bases. The trim removed 3 bases at V and 4 bases at J, leaving 9 bases unmatched. Germline V gene lookup returns CDR1 DFQATT and CDR2 SNEGSKA (reference sequence). The CDR3 sequence is 16 residues long. CDR3 sequence reads: CSASRDLAGGRETQYF. CDR3 bases: TGCAGTGCTAGTAGGGATCTAGCGGGGGGGCGAGAGACCCAGTACTTC.

This rearrangement joins TRBV4-2 to TRBJ2-7, with a weak D call TRBD2 (6 bases). Germline V CDR1 and CDR2: LGHNA, YNFKEQ. V gave up 3 bases and J gave up 2 bases, with 23 bases separating them. The CDR3 sequence is 18 residues long. This CDR3 reads CASSHLIVTAGRTYEQYF. The CDR3 DNA is TGTGCCAGCAGCCACCTAATCGTGACCGCTGGGAGGACCTACGAGCAGTACTTC.

This chain links TRBV12-5 with TRBJ2-3; D ambiguous. With 6 bases removed from V and 1 base from J, the gap between germline ends came to 17 bases. CDR1 and CDR2 from the germline V gene are LGHNT and FRNRAP. The CDR3 length is 16 residues. The chain's CDR3 is CASGTQSIPRTDTQYF. The CDR3 DNA sequence: TGTGCTAGTGGGACCCAATCCATCCCCCGCACAGATACGCAGTATTTT. The entire variable domain, with the rest obtained from reference TRBV12-5 and TRBJ2-3, is as follows: DARVTQTPRHKVTEMGQEVTMRCQPILGHNTVFWYRQTMMQGLELLAYFRNRAPLDDSGMPKDRFSAEMPDATLATLKIQPSEPRDSAVYFCASGTQSIPRTDTQYFGPGTRLTVL.

The chain uses TRBV6-6 and TRBJ2-7, with 8 bases aligning to TRBD2. Unmatched junction bases numbered 5, after V lost 8 bases and J lost 2 bases. CDR1 and CDR2 from the germline V gene are MNHNY and SVGAGI (reference sequence). CDR3 length equals 13 residues. CDR3 nucleotide sequence: TGTGCCAGCGGTCGGGAGGGCACCTACGAGCAGTACTTC. This gives the protein CASGREGTYEQYF.

This chain joins TRBV28 and TRBJ2-5; D is undetermined. V was cut by 3 bases and J by 3 bases, with 14 bases left in between. Germline V gives CDR1 MDHEN, CDR2 SYDVKM. The length of the CDR3 is 15 residues. The CDR3 region has the DNA TGTGCCAGCAGTTTCGTCCGGGTCCTTGAAGAGACCCAGTACTTC. It codes for CASSFVRVLEETQYF.

This clonotype was picked up one time. A much larger clone is a single base away; this may be a read error. The chain recombines TRBV29-1 with TRBJ2-7; tentatively, D is TRBD1 (5 bases). Germline loops: CDR1 SQVTM, CDR2 ANQGSEA. V was cut by 4 bases and J by 12 bases, with 19 bases left in between. This CDR3 region has 12 residues. Here the CDR3 DNA reads TGCAGCGTTGGTCCCCAGGGTGAGACCCGGTACTTC. It yields the protein CSVGPQGETRYF.

V is TRBV28 and J is TRBJ2-1, with D perhaps matching TRBD1 (6 bases). The CDR3 has 15 residues. Germline assignment: CDR1 MDHEN and CDR2 SYDVKM. Deletions cut 7 bases from V and 8 bases from J, with 21 bases between. The CDR3 bases are TGTGCCAGCATTTCTGCGGGTACTGGGGGCGATGAGCAGTTCTTC. Translated: CASISAGTGGDEQFF.

The chain is built from TRBV7-8 and TRBJ2-1; 11 positions match TRBD2. With 1 base clipped from V and 0 bases from J, the junction kept 2 bases outside the gene matches. Germline V gene data show CDR1 as SGHVS and CDR2 as FQNEAQ. CDR3 length: 17 amino acids. The CDR3 sequence: CASSLGTSGLSYNEQFF. The CDR3 nucleotides read TGTGCCAGCAGCTTAGGGACTAGCGGGCTCTCCTACAATGAGCAGTTCTTC.

V and J are TRBV29-1 and TRBJ1-2, with 7 bases fitting TRBD1. Looked up from germline, CDR1 is SQVTM and CDR2 is ANQGSEA. V lost 1 base, J lost 8 bases, and 10 bases stayed unmatched. CDR3 length: 14 amino acids. The CDR3 region has the DNA TGCAGCGTTGAAGTAGGGGGCGCGGGTACCGGCTACACCTTC. Encoded protein: CSVEVGGAGTGYTF.

In its sample, this clonotype was seen a few times. The V call is TRBV12-3 or TRBV12-4, the J call TRBJ2-3; 9 bases map to TRBD2. Losses at the gene ends were 7 bases for V and 2 bases for J; bases not matched to a gene: 4. This CDR3 contains 14 residues. The CDR3 here is CASTLAGATDTQYF. The CDR3 nucleotides read TGTGCCAGCACCTTAGCGGGGGCCACAGATACGCAGTATTTT.